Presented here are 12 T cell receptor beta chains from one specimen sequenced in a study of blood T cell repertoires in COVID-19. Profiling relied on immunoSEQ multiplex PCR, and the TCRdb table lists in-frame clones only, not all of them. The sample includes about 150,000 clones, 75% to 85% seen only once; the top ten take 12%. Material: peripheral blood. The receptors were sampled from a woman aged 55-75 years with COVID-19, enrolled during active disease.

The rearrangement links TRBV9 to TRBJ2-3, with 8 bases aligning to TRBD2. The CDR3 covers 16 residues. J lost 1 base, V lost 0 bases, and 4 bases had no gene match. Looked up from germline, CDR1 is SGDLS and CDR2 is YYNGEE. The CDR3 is CASSVVAGGGTDTQYF. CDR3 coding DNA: TGTGCCAGCAGCGTAGTGGCGGGGGGAGGCACAGATACGCAGTATTTT.

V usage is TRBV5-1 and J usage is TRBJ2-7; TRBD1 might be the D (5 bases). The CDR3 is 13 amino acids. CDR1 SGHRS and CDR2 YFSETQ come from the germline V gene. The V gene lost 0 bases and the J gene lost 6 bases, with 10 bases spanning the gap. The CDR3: CASSLEPTAEQYF. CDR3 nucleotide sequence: TGCGCCAGCAGCTTGGAACCGACAGCCGAGCAGTACTTC.

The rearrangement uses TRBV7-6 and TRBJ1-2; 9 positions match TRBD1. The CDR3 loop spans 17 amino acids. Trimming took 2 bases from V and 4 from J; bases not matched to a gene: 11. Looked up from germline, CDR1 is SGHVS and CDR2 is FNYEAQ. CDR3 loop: CASSLRTGEVLGYGYTF. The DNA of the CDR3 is TGTGCCAGCAGCTTAAGGACAGGGGAGGTTTTGGGCTATGGCTACACCTTC. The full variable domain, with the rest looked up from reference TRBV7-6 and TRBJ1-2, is GAGVSQSPRYKVTKRGQDVALRCDPISGHVSLYWYRQALGQGPEFLTYFNYEAQQDKSGLPNDRFSAERPEGSISTLTIQRTEQRDSAMYRCASSLRTGEVLGYGYTFGSGTRLTVV.

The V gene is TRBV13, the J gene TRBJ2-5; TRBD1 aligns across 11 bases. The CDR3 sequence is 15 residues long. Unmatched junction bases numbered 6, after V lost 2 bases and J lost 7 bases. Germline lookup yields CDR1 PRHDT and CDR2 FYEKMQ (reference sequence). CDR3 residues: CASSLSDRGHGTQYF. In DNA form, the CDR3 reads TGTGCCAGCAGCTTATCGGACAGGGGGCACGGGACCCAGTACTTC.

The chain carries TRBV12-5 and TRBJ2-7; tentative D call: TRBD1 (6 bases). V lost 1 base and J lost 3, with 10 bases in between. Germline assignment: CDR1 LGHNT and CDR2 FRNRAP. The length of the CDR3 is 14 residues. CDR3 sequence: CASGLDGQNYEQYF. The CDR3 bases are TGTGCTAGTGGTTTGGACGGACAGAACTACGAGCAGTACTTC.

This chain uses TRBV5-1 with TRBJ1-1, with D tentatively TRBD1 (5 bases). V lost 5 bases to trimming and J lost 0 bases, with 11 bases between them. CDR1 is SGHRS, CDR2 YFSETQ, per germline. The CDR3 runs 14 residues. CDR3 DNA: TGCGCCAGCAGTGGGGGGAGCATGAACACTGAAGCTTTCTTT. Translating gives CASSGGSMNTEAFF.

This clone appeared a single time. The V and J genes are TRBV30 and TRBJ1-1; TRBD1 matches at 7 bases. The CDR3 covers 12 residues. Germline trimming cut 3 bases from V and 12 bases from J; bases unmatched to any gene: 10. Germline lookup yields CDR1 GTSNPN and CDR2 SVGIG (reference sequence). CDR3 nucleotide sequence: TGTGCCTGGAGACTACAGGGGTTGACGTCTTTCTTT. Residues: CAWRLQGLTSFF.

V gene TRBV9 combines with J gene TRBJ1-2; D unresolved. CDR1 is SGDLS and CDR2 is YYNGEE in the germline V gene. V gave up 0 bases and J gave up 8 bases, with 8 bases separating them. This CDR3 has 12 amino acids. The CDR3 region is CASSVGARGYTF. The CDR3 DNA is TGTGCCAGCAGCGTAGGAGCTAGAGGCTACACCTTC.

The CDR3 nucleotides are TGTGCCAGCAGCCAAGTTTTGTCCGTGCAGTTCTTC. Translated, it gives CASSQVLSVQFF. This chain links TRBV3-1 (or the pseudogene TRBV3-2) with TRBJ2-1; D gene uncertain. V was trimmed by 1 base and J by 12 bases, leaving 10 bases between them. CDR3 size: 12 residues. Germline V gene lookup returns CDR1 LGHDT and CDR2 YNNKEL (reference sequence).

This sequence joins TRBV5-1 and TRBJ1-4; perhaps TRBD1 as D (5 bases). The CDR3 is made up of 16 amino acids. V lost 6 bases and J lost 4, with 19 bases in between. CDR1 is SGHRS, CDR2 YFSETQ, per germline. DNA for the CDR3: TGCGCCAGCAAAATGAGCCGGCAGGGCATTAATGAAAAACTGTTTTTT. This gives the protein CASKMSRQGINEKLFF.

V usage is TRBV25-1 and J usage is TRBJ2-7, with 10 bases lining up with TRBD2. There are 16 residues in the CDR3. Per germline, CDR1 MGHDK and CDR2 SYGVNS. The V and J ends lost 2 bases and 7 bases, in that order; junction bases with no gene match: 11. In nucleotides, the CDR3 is TGTGCCAGCAGTGAAGTTGGGCTAGCGGGAGCGGGGGAGCAGTACTTC. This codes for CASSEVGLAGAGEQYF.

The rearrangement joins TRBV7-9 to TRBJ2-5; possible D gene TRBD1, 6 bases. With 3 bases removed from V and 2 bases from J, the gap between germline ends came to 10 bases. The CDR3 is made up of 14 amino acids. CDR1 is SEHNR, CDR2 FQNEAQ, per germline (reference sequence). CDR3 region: CASSLGQRQETQYF. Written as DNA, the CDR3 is TGTGCCAGCAGCTTGGGACAACGTCAAGAGACCCAGTACTTC.